Listed below are T cell receptor beta chains from one sample, sequenced in a study of identical twins. TCRdb re-analysed the 5' RACE reads in MiXCR, keeping a single row per CDR3 protein. This sample has 250,000 or so distinct CDR3 sequences; about 8.3% occur once, and the top ten carry 2.5% to 3.5%. The sample also formed part of further work on yellow fever vaccine responses in identical twins.

The sample taken for sequencing was CD8+ T cells sorted from blood. The receptors shown here come from a woman younger than 30 in good health. Each CDR3 is given with its conserved first and last residue. D genes are given only for firm matches. Size tells how often a clone was seen (once, few, many) or the class of an expanded clone, and some rows leave it out.

>many|TRBD2|TRBV4-3|TRBJ2-5
TGCGCCAGCAGCATTCCCGGACTAGCAAGTAGGGAGACCCAGTACTTC
CASSIPGLASRETQYF
>few|NA|TRBV10-3|TRBJ1-1
TGTGCCATCAGTGTTGCGGGGGGTATGAACACTGAAGCTTTCTTT
CAISVAGGMNTEAFF
>many|TRBD1|TRBV4-3|TRBJ2-5
TGCGCCAGCAGCCAGGACAGGGCGGGGGAGACCCAGTACTTC
CASSQDRAGETQYF
>few|TRBD2|TRBV2|TRBJ2-1
TGTGCCAGCAGCAGGACTAGCGGGGGAGCGGGGAATGAGCAGTTCTTC
CASSRTSGGAGNEQFF
>NA|TRBD2|TRBV24-1|TRBJ2-2
TGTGCCACCAGTGATCCCAAGTGGCGGGAGGGGACCGGGGAGCTGTTTTTT
CATSDPKWREGTGELFF
>many|TRBD2|TRBV20-1|TRBJ2-7
TGCAGTGCTAGGCGGGGGTTCTCCTACGAGCAGTACTTC
CSARRGFSYEQYF
>few|TRBD2|TRBV7-8|TRBJ2-7
TGTGCCAGCAGCCTCGGGACTAGCGGGCGCCACGAGCAGTACTTC
CASSLGTSGRHEQYF
>NA|TRBD1|TRBV29-1|TRBJ2-2
TGCAGCGTTGAAGACGGGGACAGGGGGAACACCGGGGAGCTGTTTTTT
CSVEDGDRGNTGELFF
>many|NA|TRBV4-1|TRBJ2-4
TGCGCCAGCAGCCAAGATCTCCCCGTCGGGGCCAAAAACATTCAGTACTTC
CASSQDLPVGAKNIQYF
>many|NA|TRBV5-1|TRBJ2-5
TGCGCCAGCAGTCCGGGGTCTAACCAAGAGACCCAGTACTTC
CASSPGSNQETQYF
>NA|TRBD2|TRBV5-4|TRBJ2-3
TGTGCCAGCAGCTTACGGCGGGAGCTCACAGATACGCAGTATTTT
CASSLRRELTDTQYF
>NA|NA|TRBV4-3|TRBJ2-2
TGCGCCAGCAGCCAAGAGGCAGGGAACACCGGGGAGCTGTTTTTT
CASSQEAGNTGELFF
>NA|TRBD1|TRBV20-1|TRBJ2-3
TGCAGTGCTAGAGTCCCGGGACAGGGGACGAGGGCCACAGATACGCAGTATTTT
CSARVPGQGTRATDTQYF
>NA|NA|TRBV10-3|TRBJ1-1
TGTGCCACCCTGGACGGGAACACTGAAGCTTTCTTT
CATLDGNTEAFF
>NA|TRBD1|TRBV30|TRBJ2-5
TGTGCCTGGAGTGTTAATGACAGGGTTTTCGAGACCCAGTACTTC
CAWSVNDRVFETQYF
>NA|NA|TRBV12-3/TRBV12-4|TRBJ1-1
TGTGCCAGCAGTTTATCACCCATAGGTGTCACTGAAGCTTTCTTT
CASSLSPIGVTEAFF
>few|TRBD2|TRBV2|TRBJ2-3
TGTGCCAGCAGTGATCGAGCGGGAGTCACAGATACGCAGTATTTT
CASSDRAGVTDTQYF
>NA|TRBD1|TRBV27|TRBJ2-7
TGTGCCAGCAGTTTGTTTGCCCCGGGACAGGGTAATCCCTACGAGCAGTACTTC
CASSLFAPGQGNPYEQYF
>many|NA|TRBV28|TRBJ2-7
TGTGCCAGCACCAAAAGACAGTTTACTCTTCACTCCTACGAGCAGTACTTC
CASTKRQFTLHSYEQYF
>few|TRBD2|TRBV7-9|TRBJ2-1
TGTGCCAGCAAAGGGGCTAGCGGGTCCTACAATGAGCAGTTCTTC
CASKGASGSYNEQFF
>many|NA|TRBV20-1|TRBJ2-1
TGCAGTGCTAGAGGTTCTAGCTTGAATGAGCAGTTCTTC
CSARGSSLNEQFF
>NA|NA|TRBV27|TRBJ1-1
TGTGCCAGCAGTTTAGGGGGGGGTTATAACACTGAAGCTTTCTTT
CASSLGGGYNTEAFF
>many|NA|TRBV3-1|TRBJ1-5
TGTGCCAGCAGCCAATCCCCCCAGGCCAATCAGCCCCAGCATTTT
CASSQSPQANQPQHF